This TCR beta chain emerged from a study of blood T cell repertoires in COVID-19. Method: immunoSEQ multiplex PCR; TCRdb's copy keeps in-frame clones and lacks some. This table holds under 200,000 clones, under 90% found once. Germline CDR1 and CDR2: SGHRS and YFSETQ. There are 19 residues in the CDR3. V was shortened by 2 bases and J by 7 bases, with 30 bases between the two germline ends. Sequencing was performed on PBMCs or T cells enriched from blood (not recorded which). The origin of this receptor is a woman aged 55-70 years who had recovered from COVID-19. The V gene is TRBV5-1, the J gene TRBJ1-2; D unresolved. The CDR3 nucleotides read TGCGCCAGCAGCTTAGGCCTTTCCTCGGGAGGCGAGCTTAGGGCTGGCTACACCTTC. Its translation: CASSLGLSSGGELRAGYTF.